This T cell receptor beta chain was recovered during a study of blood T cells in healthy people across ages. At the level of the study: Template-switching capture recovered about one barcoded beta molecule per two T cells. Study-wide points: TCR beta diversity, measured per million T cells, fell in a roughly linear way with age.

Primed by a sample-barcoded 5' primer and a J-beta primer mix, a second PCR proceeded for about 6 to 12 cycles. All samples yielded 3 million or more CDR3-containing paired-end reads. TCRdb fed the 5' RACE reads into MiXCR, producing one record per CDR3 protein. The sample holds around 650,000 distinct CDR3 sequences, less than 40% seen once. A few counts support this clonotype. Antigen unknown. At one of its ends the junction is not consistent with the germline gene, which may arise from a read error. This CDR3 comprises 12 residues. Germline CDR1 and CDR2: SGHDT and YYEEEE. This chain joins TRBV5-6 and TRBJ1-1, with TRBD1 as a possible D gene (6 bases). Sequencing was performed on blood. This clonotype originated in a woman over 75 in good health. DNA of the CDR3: TGTGCCAGCGACAGCAGGGGAGATGAACCTTTCTTT. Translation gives CASDSRGDEPFF.